The T cell receptor (beta chain) described here comes from a study of cytomegalovirus exposure and HLA in healthy donors. The CDR3 runs to 16 residues. Per the germline V gene, CDR1 is MNHEY and CDR2 is SVGAGI. With 0 bases clipped from V and 0 bases from J, the junction kept 1 base outside the gene matches. A word on this clone: Its antigen is undetermined.

Broader study findings: Reportedly, diagnosis of cytomegalovirus status by the classifier showed high specificity and sensitivity. As immune exposure information, only CMV serostatus was available.

It was with 60 Vbeta and 13 Jbeta primers that the PCR ran. In the source study's methods: A follow-up analysis tallied about 80 million unique TCR beta chains, roughly 11 million shared. Measured with immunoSEQ multiplex PCR; TCRdb has only the in-frame clones, and not every one. That table gives V, J and clone size, and the DNA gave D and trimming. The repertoire holds about 170,000 clones, with 65% to 85% as singletons. This TCR was recovered from a man aged 35 to 55 in good health and CMV-seropositive. The sequenced material came from PBMCs. The V call is TRBV6-5, the J call TRBJ2-3; 9 bases agree with TRBD2. The CDR3 coding sequence is TGTGCCAGCAGTTACTCTACTAGCGGGAGCACAGATACGCAGTATTTT. Translation gives CASSYSTSGSTDTQYF.